This T cell receptor beta chain comes out of a study of blood T cells in healthy people across ages. Concerning this clonotype itself: Its antigen is as yet unknown.

Study findings and constraints: PBMCs were not sorted, which prevented a conclusive comparison of naive versus antigen-experienced cells.

The use of a sample-barcoded 5' primer and a J-beta primer mix characterized a second PCR of about 6 to 11 cycles. MiXCR was run by TCRdb on the 5' RACE reads, yielding one entry per CDR3 protein. The profile covers hundreds of thousands of distinct CDR3 sequences, with nearly 25% appearing a single time and 8.7% taken by the ten largest. The same specimen was also included in a second study, on T cells of mothers and their children.

Specimen: blood. The sequence was collected from a boy aged 10-17 years in good health.

The DNA for the CDR3 is TGTGCCAGTAGTATTCGGGGAGTCACTGAAGCTTTCTTT. Its protein is CASSIRGVTEAFF. The chain uses TRBV19 and TRBJ1-1; D gene ambiguous. The CDR3 spans 13 residues. V was trimmed by 3 bases and J by 4 bases, leaving 9 bases between them. Germline lookup yields CDR1 LNHDA and CDR2 SQIVND (reference sequence).